The 21 T cell receptor beta chains given below trace back to one sample, sequenced in a study of T cells in Graves' hyperthyroidism and ophthalmopathy. Amplification of TCR beta CDR3 regions used RNA as the template. HTBI primers were employed in a first-round RT-PCR of the TCR CDR3. TCRdb itself ran the multiplex PCR reads through MiXCR, one entry per CDR3 protein. The table has hundreds of thousands of distinct CDR3 sequences, about 38% seen once. The specimen was blood. The source is a man younger than 35 with Graves' hyperthyroidism.

The gene calls are TRBV5-4 and TRBJ1-6; 10 bases align to TRBD1. Germline loops: CDR1 SGHNT, CDR2 YYREEE (reference sequence). J gave up 7 bases and V 0 bases, and 4 bases lay outside the gene matches. This CDR3 region has 16 residues. The CDR3 bases are TGTGCCAGCAGCTTGGCACCGGGACAGGGGAATTCACCCCTCCACTTT. It codes for CASSLAPGQGNSPLHF.

This clonotype was seen only a few times. The chain couples TRBV7-9 to TRBJ2-5, with 8 bases aligning to TRBD1. The germline CDR1 and CDR2 sequences are SEHNR and FQNEAQ (reference sequence). This CDR3 region has 17 residues. J lost 2 bases, V lost 5 bases, and 13 bases had no gene match. The CDR3 sequence is CASSPRADRAAQETQYF. For the CDR3, the DNA is TGTGCCAGCAGCCCTCGCGCGGACAGGGCCGCTCAAGAGACCCAGTACTTC.

There are a few counts of this clonotype. This rearrangement joins TRBV12-3 or TRBV12-4 to TRBJ1-1; D unresolved. V lost 5 bases and J 6 bases, leaving 16 bases between the germline ends. The CDR3 spans 14 residues. The CDR3 DNA follows: TGTGCCAGCAGTGATCACGGGCGAGATGCTGAAGCTTTCTTT. Amino acid sequence: CASSDHGRDAEAFF.

Many counts were recorded for this clonotype. The chain links TRBV29-1 to TRBJ2-7; 9 bases agree with TRBD2. The CDR3 sequence is 13 residues long. CDR1 and CDR2 (germline): SQVTM, ANQGSEA. V trimming: 4 bases; J trimming: 2 bases; junction bases outside the gene matches: 3. CDR3 in DNA: TGCAGCGTTGTCCTAGCGGGGACCTACGAGCAGTACTTC. Protein product: CSVVLAGTYEQYF.

This rearrangement joins TRBV24-1 to TRBJ2-5; TRBD1 aligns across 9 bases. Germline CDR1 and CDR2: KGHDR and SFDVKD. The CDR3 runs 16 residues. J lost 4 bases, V lost 2 bases, and 7 bases had no gene match. The DNA for the CDR3 is TGTGCCACCAGTGATTCCCGGGACAGGGATGTAGAGACCCAGTACTTC. It translates to CATSDSRDRDVETQYF.

This clonotype was detected only a few times. This rearrangement joins TRBV12-3 or TRBV12-4 to TRBJ1-4; no clear D gene. The CDR3 runs 13 residues. The germline V and J ends were trimmed by 3 bases and 8 bases, with 10 bases remaining between them. The CDR3 is CASSLSPAEKLFF. Written as DNA, the CDR3 is TGTGCCAGCAGTTTGTCGCCAGCCGAAAAACTGTTTTTT.

The chain combines TRBV7-3 with TRBJ1-1; TRBD1 agrees at 8 bases. CDR3 length equals 15 residues. The V and J ends lost 3 bases and 3 bases, in that order; junction bases with no gene match: 6. Germline V gene data show CDR1 as SGHTA and CDR2 as FQGTGA. The CDR3 DNA follows: TGTGCCAGCAGCTTGTGGTCAGGGGGCCACACTGAAGCTTTCTTT. Encoded protein: CASSLWSGGHTEAFF. The full variable domain, completed using reference TRBV7-3 and TRBJ1-1, is GAGVSQTPSNKVTEKGKYVELRCDPISGHTALYWYRQSLGQGPEFLIYFQGTGAADDSGLPNDRFFAVRPEGSVSTLKIQRTERGDSAVYLCASSLWSGGHTEAFFGQGTRLTVV.

This clonotype has just a few counts. J is TRBJ1-2 and V is TRBV4-1; 9 bases agree with TRBD1. The J segment lost 4 bases and the V segment lost 0 bases, leaving 9 bases of the junction unmatched. The CDR3 spans 17 residues. Looked up from germline, CDR1 is MGHRA and CDR2 is YSYEKL. The CDR3 is CASSQEPGQGQPYGYTF. As DNA, the CDR3 is TGCGCCAGCAGCCAAGAGCCGGGACAGGGTCAGCCCTATGGCTACACCTTC.

The J gene is TRBJ2-7, the V gene TRBV4-1, with D perhaps matching TRBD1 (6 bases). Per the germline V gene, CDR1 is MGHRA and CDR2 is YSYEKL. The CDR3 has 15 amino acids. V was trimmed by 0 bases and J by 5 bases, leaving 14 bases between them. The CDR3 DNA reads TGCGCCAGCAGCCAAGAGGGGGCGACGAGGGACGAGCAGTACTTC. Amino acid sequence: CASSQEGATRDEQYF.

This clonotype was seen only a few times. This chain joins TRBV7-2 and TRBJ1-2, with D unresolved. Per the germline V gene, CDR1 is SGHTA and CDR2 is FQGNSA. V lost 5 bases to trimming and J lost 4 bases, with 20 bases between them. CDR3 length: 16 residues. Here the CDR3 reads CASSQQPRGRVYGYTF. The CDR3 DNA reads TGTGCCAGCAGCCAACAGCCCCGAGGGAGAGTCTATGGCTACACCTTC.

This clonotype was observed a few times. The V and J genes are TRBV19 and TRBJ1-2; no definite D call. Trimming removed 8 bases at V and 7 bases at J, with 17 bases between. CDR3 size: 13 residues. The V gene's germline CDR1 is LNHDA and CDR2 SQIVND (reference sequence). The CDR3 DNA sequence: TGTGCCAGTTCCCCCACGACGGAGAGTGGCTACACCTTC. Translating gives CASSPTTESGYTF.

The chain has TRBV12-3 or TRBV12-4 and TRBJ2-7; the match to TRBD1 covers 8 bases. V lost 5 bases and J lost 5; bases outside the gene matches: 11. This CDR3 has 15 residues. CDR3 protein: CASSQPQGAVNEQYF. In DNA form, the CDR3 reads TGTGCCAGCAGTCAACCGCAGGGGGCGGTGAACGAGCAGTACTTC.

This clonotype has a handful of counts. V and J are TRBV7-6 and TRBJ2-7, with D hard to call. Trimming took 6 bases from V and 1 from J, leaving 7 bases between them. The V gene's germline CDR1 is SGHVS and CDR2 FNYEAQ. The CDR3 is 12 residues long. This CDR3 reads CASRASSYEQYF. The CDR3 region has the DNA TGTGCCAGCAGGGCTAGTTCCTACGAGCAGTACTTC.

This clonotype has a handful of counts. The rearrangement uses TRBV19 and TRBJ1-1, with D perhaps TRBD1 (5 bases). Per the germline V gene, CDR1 is LNHDA and CDR2 is SQIVND (reference sequence). This CDR3 contains 16 residues. V dropped 5 bases and J dropped 1 base, with 17 bases sitting between them. CDR3 region: CASSFKGRQSNTEAFF. For the CDR3, the DNA is TGTGCCAGTAGTTTCAAAGGGAGACAGTCGAACACTGAAGCTTTCTTT.

This clonotype was seen only a few times. The chain carries TRBV18 and TRBJ2-5; D unresolved. Trimming stripped 3 bases from V and 5 bases from J, with 10 bases between. CDR3 length equals 13 residues. Germline V lookup: CDR1 KGHSH, CDR2 LQKENI. Here the CDR3 reads CASSPGIKETQYF. CDR3 in DNA: TGTGCCAGCTCACCGGGTATTAAGGAGACCCAGTACTTC.

This clonotype was detected a few times. V is TRBV11-2 and J is TRBJ2-5, with 7 bases lining up with TRBD2. J gave up 7 bases and V 7 bases, and 9 bases lay outside the gene matches. CDR1 is SGHAT, CDR2 FQNNGV, per germline. The CDR3 is made up of 13 amino acids. DNA for the CDR3: TGTGCCAGCACCCTGGGGGGGTCCCGGACCCAGTACTTC. Encoded protein: CASTLGGSRTQYF.

The chain joins TRBV5-1 to TRBJ1-1; possibly TRBD1 for D (5 bases). This CDR3 spans 15 amino acids. Looked up from germline, CDR1 is SGHRS and CDR2 is YFSETQ. V lost 4 bases and J 5 bases, leaving 18 bases between the germline ends. The CDR3 is CASSPALPQGTEAFF. The CDR3 DNA follows: TGCGCCAGCAGCCCCGCACTTCCCCAGGGAACTGAAGCTTTCTTT.

In its sample, this clonotype was seen a few times. The V and J genes are TRBV4-1 and TRBJ2-7, with 9 nucleotides matching TRBD2. This CDR3 contains 15 residues. In germline, CDR1 is MGHRA, CDR2 YSYEKL. Trimming took 1 base from V and 7 from J; bases not matched to a gene: 8. The CDR3 spells CASSQVLAGSREQYF. The CDR3 nucleotides read TGCGCCAGCAGCCAAGTGCTAGCGGGGTCGAGGGAGCAGTACTTC.

The J gene is TRBJ2-2, the V gene TRBV20-1; D not resolved. The CDR3 loop spans 12 amino acids. Per germline, CDR1 DFQATT and CDR2 SNEGSKA (reference sequence). Trimming took off 6 bases at V and 10 bases at J, with 15 bases between the two ends. The DNA for the CDR3 is TGCAGTGCGACACGAGAAAACGAGGAGCTGTTTTTT. Encoded protein: CSATRENEELFF.

This clonotype was recorded a few times. The genes are TRBV20-1 and TRBJ1-3, with D hard to call. V lost 4 bases and J 1 base, leaving 8 bases between the germline ends. The germline V gene has CDR1 DFQATT and CDR2 SNEGSKA (reference sequence). CDR3 length equals 13 residues. The CDR3 is CSATTSSGNTIYF. The CDR3 DNA reads TGCAGTGCTACGACGTCTTCTGGAAACACCATATATTTT.

This chain uses TRBV12-3 or TRBV12-4 with TRBJ2-7, with D hard to call. This CDR3 region has 12 residues. Deletions cut 3 bases from V and 7 bases from J, with 10 bases between. Written as DNA, the CDR3 is TGTGCCAGCAGTTTGTTGGCAACAGAGCAGTACTTC. Translated, it gives CASSLLATEQYF.